The 18 T cell receptor beta chains given below trace back to one sample, sequenced in a study of blood T cell repertoires in COVID-19. Assay used: immunoSEQ multiplex PCR; TCRdb lists only in-frame clones, some missing. Of over 150,000 clones listed, 80% to 85% are singletons. Source material: peripheral blood. These TCRs come from a woman aged 55-75 years with acute or convalescent COVID-19.

The chain couples TRBV30 to TRBJ2-2, with 12 positions matching TRBD1. The ends lost 3 bases at V and 3 bases at J; junction bases unmatched: 2. This CDR3 spans 15 amino acids. Per the germline V gene, CDR1 is GTSNPN and CDR2 is SVGIG (reference sequence). The CDR3 region has the DNA TGTGCCTGGAGGGGACAGGGGGCAGACACCGGGGAGCTGTTTTTT. Translation: CAWRGQGADTGELFF.

In this sample, this clone turned up a few times. V is TRBV5-1 and J is TRBJ1-4; no firm D call. V lost 0 bases and J 5 bases, leaving 11 bases between the germline ends. This CDR3 has 15 residues. Germline V gene data show CDR1 as SGHRS and CDR2 as YFSETQ. The CDR3 bases are TGCGCCAGCAGCTTGGGAGGTCCCGGGAATGAAAAACTGTTTTTT. Protein: CASSLGGPGNEKLFF. The full variable domain, rest sourced from reference TRBV5-1 and TRBJ1-4, is KAGVTQTPRYLIKTRGQQVTLSCSPISGHRSVSWYQQTPGQGLQFLFEYFSETQRNKGNFPGRFSGRQFSNSRSEMNVSTLELGDSALYLCASSLGGPGNEKLFFGSGTQLSVL.

The V call is TRBV19, the J call TRBJ1-1; D is unresolved. The V gene's germline CDR1 is LNHDA and CDR2 SQIVND (reference sequence). CDR3 length: 14 residues. Trimming took off 3 bases at V and 1 base at J, with 9 bases between the two ends. CDR3 nucleotide sequence: TGTGCCAGTAGTATGGCAGGAACGAACACTGAAGCTTTCTTT. Its protein product is CASSMAGTNTEAFF.

The V call is TRBV7-8, the J call TRBJ2-7; 9 nucleotides align to TRBD1. This CDR3 has 16 amino acids. V shed 1 base and J 3 bases; nucleotides not matched to a gene: 7. Germline CDR1 SGHVS, CDR2 FQNEAQ. In nucleotides, the CDR3 is TGTGCCAGCAGCTTAGTACAACCGGGACAGGGCTACGAGCAGTACTTC. Protein product: CASSLVQPGQGYEQYF. Complete variable domain (other parts from reference TRBV7-8 and TRBJ2-7): GAGVSQSPRYKVAKRGQDVALRCDPISGHVSLFWYQQALGQGPEFLTYFQNEAQLDKSGLPSDRFFAERPEGSVSTLKIQRTQQEDSAVYLCASSLVQPGQGYEQYFGPGTRLTVT.

The rearrangement uses TRBV18 and TRBJ1-5; possibly TRBD1 for D (6 bases). Per germline, CDR1 KGHSH and CDR2 LQKENI. Trimming cost V 4 bases and J 5 bases, with 9 bases left between them. This CDR3 is 13 amino acids long. Here the CDR3 reads CASSQGGDQPQHF. The CDR3 region has the DNA TGTGCCAGCTCACAAGGGGGTGATCAGCCCCAGCATTTT.

This rearrangement joins TRBV7-3 to TRBJ2-3; 12 bases agree with TRBD2. V gave up 5 bases and J gave up 3 bases; unmatched junction bases: 6. The CDR3 consists of 16 residues. Germline CDR1 is SGHTA and CDR2 is FQGTGA. CDR3 protein: CASSASGGARTDTQYF. The CDR3 nucleotides are TGTGCCAGCAGCGCTAGCGGGGGGGCCCGGACAGATACGCAGTATTTT. Using reference TRBV7-3 and TRBJ2-3 for the parts outside the CDR3, the full variable domain is GAGVSQTPSNKVTEKGKYVELRCDPISGHTALYWYRQSLGQGPEFLIYFQGTGAADDSGLPNDRFFAVRPEGSVSTLKIQRTERGDSAVYLCASSASGGARTDTQYFGPGTRLTVL.

This chain joins TRBV9 and TRBJ1-2; maybe TRBD1 (5 bases). CDR1 SGDLS and CDR2 YYNGEE come from the germline V gene. The CDR3 spans 14 residues. V lost 4 bases, J lost 6 bases, and 16 bases lay in between. CDR3 region: CASSLTSGGDGYTF. As DNA, the CDR3 is TGTGCCAGCAGCCTCACTTCGGGGGGGGATGGCTACACCTTC.

This clone was counted a single time. V is TRBV11-2 and J is TRBJ2-7, with 9 bases fitting TRBD1. CDR1 and CDR2 (germline): SGHAT, FQNNGV. The CDR3 loop spans 15 amino acids. Losses at the gene ends were 2 bases for V and 0 bases for J; bases not matched to a gene: 2. Here the CDR3 reads CASSLTQGASYEQYF. In DNA, the CDR3 is TGTGCCAGCAGCTTAACACAGGGGGCCTCCTACGAGCAGTACTTC. The variable domain in full, with the rest retrieved from reference TRBV11-2 and TRBJ2-7, is EAGVAQSPRYKIIEKRQSVAFWCNPISGHATLYWYQQILGQGPKLLIQFQNNGVVDDSQLPKDRFSAERLKGVDSTLKIQPAKLEDSAVYLCASSLTQGASYEQYFGPGTRLTVT.

This rearrangement joins TRBV7-2 to TRBJ2-7, with a weak D call TRBD1 (5 bases). Trimming took 4 bases from V and 2 from J, leaving 15 bases between them. CDR3 length: 15 residues. Germline CDR1 is SGHTA and CDR2 is FQGNSA. The CDR3 DNA is TGTGCCAGCAGCTCCCCATCAGGGCTGACCTACGAGCAGTACTTC. Translated: CASSSPSGLTYEQYF.

V gene TRBV10-1 combines with J gene TRBJ2-5, with 7 positions matching TRBD2. V was clipped by 2 bases and J by 5 bases; unmatched bases: 2. CDR1 is WNHNN and CDR2 is SYGVQD in the germline V gene (reference sequence). This CDR3 has 13 amino acids. CDR3 amino acids: CASSEQAGETQYF. For the CDR3, the DNA is TGCGCCAGCAGTGAGCAAGCGGGGGAGACCCAGTACTTC.

V usage is TRBV19 and J usage is TRBJ1-1; 8 nucleotides align to TRBD1. The V segment lost 7 bases and the J segment 0 bases; nucleotides outside the gene matches: 4. Germline V CDR1 and CDR2: LNHDA, SQIVND (reference sequence). The CDR3 loop spans 14 amino acids. The CDR3 reads CASNRGTLNTEAFF. The CDR3, as DNA: TGTGCCAGTAACAGGGGGACTCTGAACACTGAAGCTTTCTTT.

The CDR3 DNA is TGTGCCAGCAAAGGGGACAGGGAATACTACGAGCAGTACTTC. Its translation: CASKGDREYYEQYF. The chain carries TRBV6-7 and TRBJ2-7, with 9 bases aligning to TRBD1. TRBV6-7 carries the ORF label, with uncertain function. V shed 7 bases and J 3 bases; nucleotides not matched to a gene: 7. This CDR3 comprises 14 residues.

The J gene is TRBJ1-4, the V gene TRBV28; TRBD1 might be the D (6 bases). Germline CDR1 MDHEN, CDR2 SYDVKM. The CDR3 is 16 residues long. V lost 0 bases to trimming and J lost 8 bases, with 16 bases between them. CDR3 amino acids: CASSLWQGQGQEKLFF. CDR3 in DNA: TGTGCCAGCAGTTTATGGCAGGGGCAGGGCCAAGAAAAACTGTTTTTT. Together with reference TRBV28 and TRBJ1-4, the CDR3 gives the full variable domain: DVKVTQSSRYLVKRTGEKVFLECVQDMDHENMFWYRQDPGLGLRLIYFSYDVKMKEKGDIPEGYSVSREKKERFSLILESASTNQTSMYLCASSLWQGQGQEKLFFGSGTQLSVL.

The chain couples TRBV4-2 to TRBJ1-4; D is perhaps TRBD1 (6 bases). The CDR3 contains 15 residues. V dropped 0 bases and J dropped 8 bases, with 13 bases sitting between them. Germline CDR1 is LGHNA and CDR2 is YNFKEQ. The CDR3 sequence is CASSQDHRDGEKLFF. The CDR3, as DNA: TGTGCCAGCAGCCAAGATCACAGGGACGGGGAAAAACTGTTTTTT.

The chain employs TRBV20-1 and TRBJ2-3; TRBD2 matches 9 bases. Germline CDR1 and CDR2: DFQATT and SNEGSKA (reference sequence). V trimming: 3 bases; J trimming: 6 bases; junction bases outside the gene matches: 10. This CDR3 has 15 amino acids. The CDR3 region is CSASRASGDPDTQYF. CDR3 DNA: TGCAGTGCTAGTCGGGCTAGCGGGGATCCGGATACGCAGTATTTT.

The rearrangement joins TRBV7-2 to TRBJ2-7; possible D gene TRBD1, 7 bases. V dropped 6 bases and J dropped 3 bases, with 15 bases sitting between them. The CDR3 runs to 14 residues. The germline CDR1 and CDR2 sequences are SGHTA and FQGNSA. The CDR3 nucleotides read TGTGCCAGCAGTTCAGGGGGGACGCTCTACGAGCAGTACTTC. This gives the protein CASSSGGTLYEQYF.

The rearrangement links TRBV6-1 to TRBJ2-5, with 9 nucleotides matching TRBD1. The germline CDR1 and CDR2 sequences are MNHNS and SASEGT. The CDR3 sequence is 14 residues long. J gave up 5 bases and V 6 bases, and 7 bases lay outside the gene matches. The CDR3 nucleotides read TGTGCCAGCAGGGACAGGGGTCGGGGGGAGACCCAGTACTTC. This codes for CASRDRGRGETQYF.

The V gene is TRBV18, the J gene TRBJ2-7; possibly TRBD2 for D (5 bases). Germline values: CDR1 KGHSH, CDR2 LQKENI. The CDR3 is 14 residues long. Trimming took off 4 bases at V and 0 bases at J, with 10 bases between the two ends. DNA for the CDR3: TGTGCCAGCTCACTGGGAGCCAACTCCTACGAGCAGTACTTC. The encoded protein is CASSLGANSYEQYF.